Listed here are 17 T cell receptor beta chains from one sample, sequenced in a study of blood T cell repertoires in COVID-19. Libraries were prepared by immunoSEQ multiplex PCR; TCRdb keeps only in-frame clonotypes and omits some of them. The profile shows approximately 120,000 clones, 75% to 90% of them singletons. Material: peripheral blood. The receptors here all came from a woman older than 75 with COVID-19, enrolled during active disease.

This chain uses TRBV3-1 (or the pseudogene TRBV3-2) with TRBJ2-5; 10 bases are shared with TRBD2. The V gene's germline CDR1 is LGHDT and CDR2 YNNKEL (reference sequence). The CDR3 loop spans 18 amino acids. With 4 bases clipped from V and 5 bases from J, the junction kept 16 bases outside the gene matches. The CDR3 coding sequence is TGTGCCAGCAGCCCACCTGGGACTAGCGCACAAGAAGCCGAGACCCAGTACTTC. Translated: CASSPPGTSAQEAETQYF.

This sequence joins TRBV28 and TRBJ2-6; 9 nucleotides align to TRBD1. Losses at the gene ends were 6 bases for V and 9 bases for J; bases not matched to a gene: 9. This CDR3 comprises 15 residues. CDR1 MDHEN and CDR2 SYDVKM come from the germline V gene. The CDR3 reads CASSTSGTGINVLTF. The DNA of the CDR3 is TGTGCCAGCAGCACCTCCGGGACAGGGATCAACGTCCTGACTTTC.

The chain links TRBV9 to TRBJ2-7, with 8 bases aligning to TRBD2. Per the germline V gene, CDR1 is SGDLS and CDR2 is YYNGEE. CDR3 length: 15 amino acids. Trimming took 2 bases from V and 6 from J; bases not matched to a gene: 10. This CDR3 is CASSVGLAGSSEQYF. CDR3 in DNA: TGTGCCAGCAGCGTCGGGTTAGCGGGATCAAGCGAGCAGTACTTC.

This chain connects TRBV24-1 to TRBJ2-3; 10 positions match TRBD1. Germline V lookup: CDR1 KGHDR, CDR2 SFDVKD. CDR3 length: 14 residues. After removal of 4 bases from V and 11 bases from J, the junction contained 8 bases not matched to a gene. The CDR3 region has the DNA TGTGCCACCAGTGACCCGGGACAGGGGAACAGGCAGTATTTT. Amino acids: CATSDPGQGNRQYF.

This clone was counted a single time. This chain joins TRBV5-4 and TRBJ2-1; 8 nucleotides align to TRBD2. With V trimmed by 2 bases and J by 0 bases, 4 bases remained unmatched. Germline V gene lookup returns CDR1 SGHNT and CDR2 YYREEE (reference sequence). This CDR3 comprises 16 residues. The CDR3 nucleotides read TGTGCCAGCAGCTTAGCGGGAGCCGCCTCCTACAATGAGCAGTTCTTC. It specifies CASSLAGAASYNEQFF.

Here the CDR3 reads CASRGVKSSTDTQYF. The CDR3 coding sequence is TGTGCCAGCAGAGGAGTAAAATCTAGCACAGATACGCAGTATTTT. The rearrangement links TRBV2 to TRBJ2-3, with D unresolved. Germline CDR1 and CDR2: SNHLY and FYNNEI. The CDR3 consists of 15 residues. V dropped 6 bases and J dropped 0 bases, with 13 bases sitting between them.

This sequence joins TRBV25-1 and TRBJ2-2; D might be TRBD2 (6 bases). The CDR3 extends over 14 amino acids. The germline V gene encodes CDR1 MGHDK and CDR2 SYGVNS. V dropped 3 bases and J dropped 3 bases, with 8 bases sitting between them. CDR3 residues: CASSERDYTGELFF. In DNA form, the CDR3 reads TGTGCCAGCAGTGAGCGGGACTACACCGGGGAGCTGTTTTTT. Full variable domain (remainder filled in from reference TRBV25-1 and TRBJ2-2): EADIYQTPRYLVIGTGKKITLECSQTMGHDKMYWYQQDPGMELHLIHYSYGVNSTEKGDLSSESTVSRIRTEHFPLTLESARPSHTSQYLCASSERDYTGELFFGEGSRLTVL.

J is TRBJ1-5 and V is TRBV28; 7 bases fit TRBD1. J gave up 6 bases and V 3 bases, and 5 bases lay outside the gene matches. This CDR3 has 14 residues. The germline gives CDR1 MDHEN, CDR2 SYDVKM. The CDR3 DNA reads TGTGCCAGCAGTTTTCGACAGGGCCCTCAGCCCCAGCATTTT. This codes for CASSFRQGPQPQHF.

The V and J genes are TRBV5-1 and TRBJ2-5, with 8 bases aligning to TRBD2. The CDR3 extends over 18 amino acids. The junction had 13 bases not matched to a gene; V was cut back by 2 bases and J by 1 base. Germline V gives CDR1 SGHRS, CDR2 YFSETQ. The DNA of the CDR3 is TGCGCCAGCAGCTTCTCTGCCGCCACAACTAGCGGCCAAGAGACCCAGTACTTC. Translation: CASSFSAATTSGQETQYF.

The CDR3 region has the DNA TGTGCCACCAGCAGAGATCTAGGGGGGGACGAGACCCAGTACTTC. It translates to CATSRDLGGDETQYF. V and J are TRBV15 and TRBJ2-5; possibly TRBD2 for D (7 bases). The germline V and J ends were trimmed by 0 bases and 5 bases, with 13 bases remaining between them. The CDR3 covers 15 residues. The germline CDR1 and CDR2 sequences are LNHNV and YYDKDF (reference sequence).

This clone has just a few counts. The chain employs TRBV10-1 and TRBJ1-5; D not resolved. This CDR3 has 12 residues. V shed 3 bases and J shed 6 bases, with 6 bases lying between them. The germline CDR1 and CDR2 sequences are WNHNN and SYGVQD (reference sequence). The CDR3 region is CASSEEVQPQHF. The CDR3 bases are TGCGCCAGCAGTGAAGAGGTTCAGCCCCAGCATTTT.

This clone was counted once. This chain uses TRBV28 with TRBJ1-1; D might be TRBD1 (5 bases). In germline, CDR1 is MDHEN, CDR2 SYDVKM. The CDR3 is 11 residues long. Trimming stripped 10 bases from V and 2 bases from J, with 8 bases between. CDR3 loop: CATTGNTEAFF. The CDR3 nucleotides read TGTGCCACTACAGGAAACACTGAAGCTTTCTTT.

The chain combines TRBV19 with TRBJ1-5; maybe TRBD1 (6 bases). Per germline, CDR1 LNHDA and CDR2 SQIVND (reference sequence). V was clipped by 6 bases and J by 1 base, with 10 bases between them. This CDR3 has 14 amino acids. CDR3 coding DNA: TGTGCCAGTAGCGGCCAGGGGAGCAATCAGCCCCAGCATTTT. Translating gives CASSGQGSNQPQHF.

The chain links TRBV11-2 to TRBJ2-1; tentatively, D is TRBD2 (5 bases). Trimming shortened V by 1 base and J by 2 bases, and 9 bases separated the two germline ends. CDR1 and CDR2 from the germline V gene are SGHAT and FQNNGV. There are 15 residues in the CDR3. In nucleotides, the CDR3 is TGTGCCAGCAGCTTAGCCGGACTCACCTACAATGAGCAGTTCTTC. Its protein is CASSLAGLTYNEQFF.

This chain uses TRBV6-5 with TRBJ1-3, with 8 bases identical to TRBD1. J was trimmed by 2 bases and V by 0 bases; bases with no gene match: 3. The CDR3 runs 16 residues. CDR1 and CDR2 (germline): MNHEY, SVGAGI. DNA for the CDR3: TGTGCCAGCAGTTACTCTCTGACAGGGGCTGGAAACACCATATATTTT. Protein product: CASSYSLTGAGNTIYF.

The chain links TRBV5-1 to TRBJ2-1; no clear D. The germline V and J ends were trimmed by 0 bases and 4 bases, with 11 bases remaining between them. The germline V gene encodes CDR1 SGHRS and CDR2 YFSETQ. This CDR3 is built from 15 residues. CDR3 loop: CASSLASPRYNEQFF. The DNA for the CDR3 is TGCGCCAGCAGCTTGGCGTCTCCGAGGTACAATGAGCAGTTCTTC.

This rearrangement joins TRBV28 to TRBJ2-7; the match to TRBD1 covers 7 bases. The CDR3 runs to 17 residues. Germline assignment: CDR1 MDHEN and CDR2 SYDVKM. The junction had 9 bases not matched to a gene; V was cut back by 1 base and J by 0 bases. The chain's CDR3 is CASSLFILRDSSYEQYF. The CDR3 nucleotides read TGTGCCAGCAGTTTATTTATCTTGAGGGACAGCTCCTACGAGCAGTACTTC.